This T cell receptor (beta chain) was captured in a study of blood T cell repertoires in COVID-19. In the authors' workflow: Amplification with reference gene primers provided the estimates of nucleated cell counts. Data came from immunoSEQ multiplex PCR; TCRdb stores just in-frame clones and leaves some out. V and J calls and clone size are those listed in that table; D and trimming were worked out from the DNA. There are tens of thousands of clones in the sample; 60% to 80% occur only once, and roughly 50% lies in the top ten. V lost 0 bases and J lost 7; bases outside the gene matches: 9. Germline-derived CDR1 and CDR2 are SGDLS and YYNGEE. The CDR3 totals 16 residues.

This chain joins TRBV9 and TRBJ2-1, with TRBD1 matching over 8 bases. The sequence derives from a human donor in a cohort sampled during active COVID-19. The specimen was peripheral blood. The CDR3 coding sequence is TGTGCCAGCAGCGTAGGGCAGGGGGCGGTAGGGAATGAGCAGTTCTTC. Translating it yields CASSVGQGAVGNEQFF.